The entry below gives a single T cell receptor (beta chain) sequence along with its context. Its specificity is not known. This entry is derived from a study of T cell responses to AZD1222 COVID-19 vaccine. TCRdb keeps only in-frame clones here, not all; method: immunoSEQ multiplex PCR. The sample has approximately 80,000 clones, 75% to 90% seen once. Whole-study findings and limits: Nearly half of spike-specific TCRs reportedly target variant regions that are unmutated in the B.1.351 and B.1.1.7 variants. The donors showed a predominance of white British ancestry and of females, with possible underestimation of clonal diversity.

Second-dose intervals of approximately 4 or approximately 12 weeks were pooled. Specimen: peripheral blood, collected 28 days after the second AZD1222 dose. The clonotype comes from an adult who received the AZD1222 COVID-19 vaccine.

CDR3 protein: CASSLGGRVNEQFF. Written as DNA, the CDR3 is TGTGCCAGCAGCTTGGGGGGCAGGGTCAATGAGCAGTTCTTC. The chain combines TRBV5-4 with TRBJ2-1; weak D call: TRBD1 (5 bases). CDR1 and CDR2 (germline): SGHNT, YYREEE (reference sequence). The CDR3 length is 14 residues. V was trimmed by 0 bases and J by 6 bases, leaving 10 bases between them.